These T cell receptor beta chains were read from a single sample in a study of prognosis after radiotherapy for stage I lung cancer. TCRdb used MiXCR to reprocess the multiplex PCR reads, holding one entry per CDR3 protein. The profile covers some 13,000 distinct CDR3 sequences, with roughly a third appearing a single time and around two fifths taken by the ten largest. Source: PBMCs, taken before or after stereotactic body radiation therapy (not recorded which). These receptors were collected from a donor aged 50 or older with non-small cell lung cancer. The CDR3 runs from the conserved cysteine through the conserved F or W.

CDR3	length	V	J
CASSGDYTDTQYF	13	TRBV2	TRBJ2-3
CASSQAQRFRYEQYF	15	TRBV14	TRBJ2-7
CASSLAGVSNEQFF	14	TRBV2	TRBJ2-1
CASSSPRERGPQSPGYTIYF	20	TRBV27	TRBJ1-3
CASSEVQGHGAGELSF	16	TRBV6-1	TRBJ2-2
CSSSPGGIQETQYF	14	TRBV28	TRBJ2-5
CASSLYRVFNGELFF	15	TRBV28	TRBJ2-2
CSTKSGRSDHEQSF	14	TRBV20-1	TRBJ2-7
CAWSDPTGGFTYF	13	TRBV30	TRBJ2-3
CASSEWGGEETQYF	14	TRBV25-1	TRBJ2-5
CAISAVNSNQPQHF	14	TRBV10-3	TRBJ1-5
CASSRTAPRTDTQYF	15	TRBV10-2	TRBJ2-3
CASSQPPGATNEKLFF	16	TRBV3-1	TRBJ1-4
CASSANSGGFNEQFF	15	TRBV7-6	TRBJ2-1
CASTQPFVSDTQYF	14	TRBV19	TRBJ2-3
CASSYGLPRELFF	13	TRBV6-5	TRBJ2-2
CASSSRVDSGNTIYF	15	TRBV11-2	TRBJ1-3
CASSLGQARDEQYF	14	TRBV27	TRBJ2-7
CASTKDSWGTEAFF	14	TRBV12-3/TRBV12-4	TRBJ1-1
CASRPEEGGGTEAFF	15	TRBV6-1	TRBJ1-1
CASSRTWTSGGATDTQYF	18	TRBV6-4	TRBJ2-3
CAIRTGVGTEAFF	13	TRBV10-3	TRBJ1-1
CASSPTGGNTEAFF	14	TRBV6-1	TRBJ1-1
CASSAGFRANVLTF	14	TRBV3-1	TRBJ2-6
CSARDRAVEQYF	12	TRBV20-1	TRBJ2-7
CASCKILGGETQYF	14	TRBV2	TRBJ2-5
CVSSNKRRGYTF	12	TRBV28	TRBJ1-2
CASSPRWGNTEAFF	14	TRBV9	TRBJ1-1
CASSDGGGDGETQCF	15	TRBV25-1	TRBJ2-5
CASSIQGDRGDTQYF	15	TRBV6-1	TRBJ2-3
CASSQEGSGTDTQYF	15	TRBV4-2	TRBJ2-3
CASGQETRGGGTDTQYF	17	TRBV4-1	TRBJ2-3
CASSPGLAVPETQYF	15	TRBV7-8	TRBJ2-5
CASSPSLTSGGVHNEQFF	18	TRBV4-2	TRBJ2-1
CASSLGRLYGYTF	13	TRBV7-9	TRBJ1-2
CAWSEGVPGNTIYF	14	TRBV30	TRBJ1-3
CASSLRAGGFGNTIYF	16	TRBV27	TRBJ1-3
CASSIDLGRKGRDTQYF	17	TRBV19	TRBJ2-3
CASSDPDRSLSSGANVPTF	19	TRBV9	TRBJ2-6
CASSQPLKSRVAKNIQYF	18	TRBV5-1	TRBJ2-4
CASSIGTANYGYTF	14	TRBV19	TRBJ1-2
CASSLTGGVGGYTF	14	TRBV28	TRBJ1-2
CASSQSRGSQPQHF	14	TRBV4-1	TRBJ1-5
CASRRPGQRTYEQYF	15	TRBV28	TRBJ2-7
CASSYSVAMGLTNEKLFF	18	TRBV6-5	TRBJ1-4
CASNYRSEQPGYTF	14	TRBV6-5	TRBJ1-2
CSATWPGTVGYGYTF	15	TRBV20-1	TRBJ1-2
CASWRGRINQPQHF	14	TRBV28	TRBJ1-5
CASSYTLSGERNSPLHF	17	TRBV6-5	TRBJ1-6
CSARGGGGGGYTF	13	TRBV20-1	TRBJ1-2